These T cell receptor beta chains were read from a single sample in a study of OX40 agonist ivuxolimab in advanced cancers. Some clones are missing from TCRdb's copy, which holds only in-frame ones; the method was immunoSEQ multiplex PCR. Among 65,000 to 90,000 clones, 85% to 90% were seen once, and the ten largest hold about 0.53%. Specimen: CD4+ or CD8+ T cells sorted from blood, collected in a trial of the OX40 agonist ivuxolimab. These TCRs come from an adult with an advanced solid tumor such as melanoma, head and neck, liver or kidney cancer. The CDR3 runs from the conserved cysteine through the conserved F or W. The D gene is left open where the match is weak. Only part of the rows carry a size: once, few, many, or a class if the clone is expanded.

TRBD1	TRBJ1-5	-	TRBV7-6	CASSFAERQGSNQPQHF	TGTGCCAGCAGCTTTGCCGAGAGACAGGGGTCCAATCAGCCCCAGCATTTT
-	TRBJ2-3	-	TRBV29-1	CSVVRVADSTDTQYF	TGCAGCGTTGTTAGGGTAGCGGATAGCACAGATACGCAGTATTTT
-	TRBJ2-5	-	TRBV10-1	CASRLDGNQETQYF	TGCGCCAGCAGGCTCGACGGAAACCAAGAGACCCAGTACTTC
-	TRBJ1-3	-	TRBV18	CASSPTDGNTIYF	TGTGCCAGCTCACCGACGGACGGAAACACCATATATTTT
-	TRBJ2-3	few	TRBV27	CASTYSGATDTQYF	TGTGCCAGCACCTACTCCGGGGCAACAGATACGCAGTATTTT
-	TRBJ2-5	-	TRBV13	CASSYRETQYF	TGTGCCAGCAGCTACCGGGAGACTCAGTACTTC
-	TRBJ2-1	-	TRBV27	CASSRGLGPDEQFF	TGTGCCAGCAGCCGGGGTCTAGGGCCAGATGAGCAGTTCTTC
-	TRBJ1-2	few	TRBV5-1	CASSLVGEGAYGYTF	TGCGCCAGCAGCTTGGTCGGTGAGGGTGCGTATGGCTACACCTTC
TRBD2	TRBJ2-1	-	TRBV7-9	CASSLGTSGESYNEQFF	TGTGCCAGCAGCTTAGGGACTAGCGGGGAGTCCTACAATGAGCAGTTCTTC
-	TRBJ1-2	few	TRBV11-2	CASSSRGGYTF	TGTGCCAGCAGCTCCCGGGGAGGCTACACCTTC